The rows below give T cell receptor beta chains drawn from one sample of a study of beta chain features in type 1 diabetes. Measured with immunoSEQ multiplex PCR; TCRdb has only the in-frame clones, and not every one. The repertoire holds 900,000 or so clones, with 15% to 20% as singletons. The source material was naive CD4+ T cells from blood. These receptors came from a woman under 30 in good health. CDR3s include the opening cysteine and the closing phenylalanine or tryptophan. Fields, in order: D gene, clone size, V gene, J gene, CDR3 protein, CDR3 DNA. D genes are given only for firm matches. Some rows have no size entry. The others give once, few or many, or a class for an expanded clone.

>TRBD2|-|TRBV7-9|TRBJ2-7
CASSSSGVSYEQYF
TGTGCCAGCAGCTCTAGCGGGGTCTCCTACGAGCAGTACTTC
>TRBD2|-|TRBV28|TRBJ2-7
CASSLSQTSGSREQYF
TGTGCCAGCAGTTTGTCCCAGACTAGCGGGAGTCGCGAGCAGTACTTC
>-|-|TRBV19|TRBJ1-5
CASSTRTVSNQPQHF
TGTGCCAGTAGTACACGGACAGTTAGCAATCAGCCCCAGCATTTT
>-|-|TRBV28|TRBJ2-5
CASSLGRQETQYF
TGTGCCAGCAGTTTGGGAAGACAAGAGACCCAGTACTTC
>-|few|TRBV5-4|TRBJ2-2
CASSLEAHGELFF
TGTGCCAGCAGCTTAGAGGCACACGGGGAGCTGTTTTTT
>-|-|TRBV10-3|TRBJ1-1
CAISDEVDTEAFF
TGTGCCATCAGTGATGAAGTGGACACTGAAGCTTTCTTT
>-|-|TRBV7-2|TRBJ2-1
CASSLQGMGEQFF
TGTGCCAGCAGCTTACAGGGCATGGGGGAGCAGTTCTTC
>-|-|TRBV19|TRBJ1-5
CASKYRDGGYQPQHF
TGTGCCAGCAAGTACCGGGACGGGGGGTATCAGCCCCAGCATTTT
>-|-|TRBV28|TRBJ2-1
CASRPSDRYNEQFF
TGTGCCAGCAGACCGTCTGACAGGTACAATGAGCAGTTCTTC
>-|few|TRBV23-1|TRBJ2-4
CASSHRVSGLAKNIQYF
TGCGCCAGCAGTCACCGAGTCAGTGGGCTAGCCAAAAACATTCAGTACTTC
>TRBD2|-|TRBV2|TRBJ2-1
CASTSGSTRNEQFF
TGTGCCAGCACTAGCGGGAGCACCCGCAATGAGCAGTTCTTC
>TRBD2|few|TRBV28|TRBJ2-1
CASSGGLVRGNEQFF
TGTGCCAGCAGTGGGGGACTAGTACGAGGCAATGAGCAGTTCTTC
>-|few|TRBV7-2|TRBJ2-5
CASSLVPGTQYF
TGTGCCAGCAGCTTAGTGCCAGGGACCCAGTACTTC
>-|few|TRBV19|TRBJ2-7
CASSIGTPYEQYF
TGTGCCAGTAGTATTGGGACACCCTACGAGCAGTACTTC
>TRBD2|-|TRBV7-8|TRBJ2-1
CASSLLRLAVYNEQFF
TGTGCCAGCAGCTTATTGAGACTAGCGGTTTACAATGAGCAGTTCTTC
>-|-|TRBV6-5|TRBJ2-3
CASSYSGALGDTQYF
TGTGCCAGCAGTTACTCAGGGGCGCTGGGAGATACGCAGTATTTT
>-|-|TRBV4-2|TRBJ1-5
CASSPVGGSYSNQPQHF
TGTGCCAGCAGCCCGGTTGGGGGATCCTATAGCAATCAGCCCCAGCATTTT
>TRBD2|-|TRBV2|TRBJ2-7
CASSVPSGRSYEQYF
TGTGCCAGCAGTGTTCCTAGCGGGAGGTCCTACGAGCAGTACTTC
>-|few|TRBV5-6|TRBJ1-5
CASSSPSPQHF
TGTGCCAGCAGCTCCCCAAGTCCCCAGCATTTT
>-|-|TRBV20-1|TRBJ2-5
CSAGEGQYF
TGCAGTGCAGGGGAAGGCCAGTACTTC
>-|few|TRBV7-2|TRBJ1-1
CASSLEVMNTEAFF
TGTGCCAGCAGCTTAGAGGTTATGAACACTGAAGCTTTCTTT
>-|few|TRBV28|TRBJ1-2
CASSTGPYNYGYTF
TGTGCCAGCAGTACGGGACCTTATAACTATGGCTACACCTTC
>-|few|TRBV6-5|TRBJ2-3
CASSFQGGGTQYF
TGTGCCAGCAGTTTTCAAGGGGGAGGTACGCAGTATTTT
>-|-|TRBV6-6|TRBJ2-2
CASSYSLDDGELFF
TGTGCCAGCAGTTACTCCTTGGATGACGGGGAGCTGTTTTTT
>TRBD2|few|TRBV6-6|TRBJ2-2
CASSYQGLAPGELFF
TGTGCCAGCAGTTACCAGGGACTAGCTCCCGGGGAGCTGTTTTTT
>-|-|TRBV4-2|TRBJ1-1
CASSRDGSNTEAFF
TGTGCCAGCAGCCGCGATGGGTCGAACACTGAAGCTTTCTTT
>-|-|TRBV5-8|TRBJ2-1
CASSLEGAGYYSYNEQFF
TGTGCCAGCAGCTTGGAGGGAGCTGGGTACTACTCCTACAATGAGCAGTTCTTC
>-|few|TRBV5-1|TRBJ2-1
CASSLVGGDSYNEQFF
TGCGCCAGCAGCTTGGTTGGCGGGGACTCCTACAATGAGCAGTTCTTC
>TRBD2|-|TRBV18|TRBJ2-1
CASSPGRNEQFF
TGTGCCAGCTCACCCGGGAGGAATGAGCAGTTCTTC
>-|-|TRBV10-3|TRBJ1-1
CAISATSNTEAFF
TGTGCCATCAGTGCGACGAGCAACACTGAAGCTTTCTTT
>-|few|TRBV18|TRBJ2-5
CASSPFGGRYQETQYF
TGTGCCAGCTCACCATTCGGCGGCAGGTACCAAGAGACCCAGTACTTC
>TRBD1|-|TRBV7-2|TRBJ1-2
CASSFGTGVYYGYTF
TGTGCCAGCAGCTTTGGGACAGGGGTATACTATGGCTACACCTTC
>-|few|TRBV10-3|TRBJ1-1
CAIRTTNTEAFF
TGTGCCATCAGGACAACAAACACTGAAGCTTTCTTT
>TRBD2|-|TRBV7-9|TRBJ2-7
CASRPPGLAGYEQYF
TGTGCCAGCAGACCTCCGGGACTAGCGGGATACGAGCAGTACTTC
>TRBD1|few|TRBV28|TRBJ1-2
CASSSGQGYGYTF
TGTGCCAGCAGTTCCGGACAGGGCTATGGCTACACCTTC
>TRBD1|-|TRBV19|TRBJ1-5
CASTQGQVFNQPQHF
TGTGCCAGCACCCAGGGACAGGTCTTCAATCAGCCCCAGCATTTT
>TRBD2|-|TRBV10-3|TRBJ2-3
CAISEQLAGSTDTQYF
TGTGCCATCAGTGAGCAATTAGCGGGAAGCACAGATACGCAGTATTTT
>-|few|TRBV4-3|TRBJ2-1
CASSQDGGPGPPTGEQFF
TGCGCCAGCAGCCAAGATGGGGGCCCGGGACCCCCCACGGGTGAGCAGTTCTTC
>TRBD2|-|TRBV4-2|TRBJ2-5
CASSRGTTALETQYF
TGTGCCAGCAGCCGCGGGACTACTGCCCTAGAGACCCAGTACTTC
>-|-|TRBV5-1|TRBJ2-6
CASSLGQSGANVLTF
TGCGCCAGCAGCTTGGGGCAGTCTGGGGCCAACGTCCTGACTTTC
>-|few|TRBV11-2|TRBJ2-3
CASSSLVGRITDTQYF
TGTGCCAGCAGCTCACTAGTTGGGCGAATCACAGATACGCAGTATTTT
>TRBD1|-|TRBV18|TRBJ2-7
CASSPSRGSYEQYF
TGTGCCAGCTCACCGAGCAGGGGGTCCTACGAGCAGTACTTC
>TRBD1|few|TRBV5-6|TRBJ2-1
CASSPGTGYNEQFF
TGTGCCAGCAGCCCCGGGACAGGGTACAATGAGCAGTTCTTC
>-|-|TRBV28|TRBJ2-7
CASSFVRNEQYF
TGTGCCAGCAGTTTTGTCAGGAACGAGCAGTACTTC
>-|-|TRBV12-2|TRBJ2-4
CASRIWGGEAKNIQYF
TGTGCAAGTCGCATATGGGGAGGGGAAGCCAAAAACATTCAGTACTTC
>-|few|TRBV19|TRBJ1-5
CASSIDRAKPQHF
TGTGCCAGTAGTATAGATCGGGCGAAGCCCCAGCATTTT
>TRBD1|-|TRBV7-2|TRBJ2-7
CASSLGQGHGYEQYF
TGTGCCAGCAGCTTAGGACAGGGGCATGGGTACGAGCAGTACTTC
>TRBD1|few|TRBV18|TRBJ1-3
CASSPDRATGNTIYF
TGTGCCAGCTCACCCGACAGGGCCACGGGAAACACCATATATTTT
>TRBD1|-|TRBV11-2|TRBJ1-6
CASSYSGTGGTPLHF
TGTGCCAGCAGCTACTCTGGAACAGGGGGCACACCCCTCCACTTT
>-|few|TRBV5-4|TRBJ1-3
CASSLGTVFSGNTIYF
TGTGCCAGCAGCTTGGGAACGGTCTTCTCTGGAAACACCATATATTTT
>TRBD2|-|TRBV15|TRBJ2-1
CATSSRGGSFNNEQFF
TGTGCCACCAGCAGTCGGGGCGGGAGCTTTAACAATGAGCAGTTCTTC
>TRBD2|-|TRBV10-2|TRBJ2-3
CASSVRLAGADTQYF
TGCGCCAGCAGTGTCAGGCTAGCGGGAGCAGATACGCAGTATTTT
>-|many|TRBV2|TRBJ2-1
CASSQASYNEQFF
TGTGCCAGCAGCCAGGCTTCCTACAATGAGCAGTTCTTC
>TRBD1|-|TRBV7-9|TRBJ1-3
CASSLGTGSLNTIYF
TGTGCCAGCAGCCTAGGGACAGGGAGTTTGAACACCATATATTTT
>-|few|TRBV5-4|TRBJ2-1
CASSFLSGSSYNEQFF
TGTGCCAGCAGCTTTCTTAGCGGTAGCTCCTACAATGAGCAGTTCTTC
>-|-|TRBV29-1|TRBJ2-3
CSVSAGQRTDTQYF
TGCAGCGTCTCGGCCGGACAGCGGACAGATACGCAGTATTTT
>-|-|TRBV5-1|TRBJ2-5
CASSLGTMKETQYF
TGCGCCAGCAGCTTGGGTACAATGAAAGAGACCCAGTACTTC
>-|-|TRBV23-1|TRBJ2-5
CASSLHLGPGKKTQYF
TGCGCCAGCAGTCTCCACCTGGGGCCAGGGAAGAAGACCCAGTACTTC
>-|-|TRBV15|TRBJ1-1
CATTRGGINTEAFF
TGTGCCACCACCCGAGGGGGGATTAACACTGAAGCTTTCTTT
>-|-|TRBV7-9|TRBJ2-2
CASSLAFGTGELFF
TGTGCCAGCAGCTTAGCGTTCGGTACCGGGGAGCTGTTTTTT